The sequence of this T cell receptor beta chain was determined in a study of blood T cell repertoires in COVID-19. Per the original data handling: Reference gene primer amplification yielded estimated nucleated cell counts. Method: immunoSEQ multiplex PCR; TCRdb's copy keeps in-frame clones and lacks some. V and J calls and clone size are those listed in that table; D and trimming were worked out from the DNA. The table shows about 75,000 clones, with 88% occurring only once. Germline V gene data show CDR1 as MNHEY and CDR2 as SVGAGI. The junction had 6 bases not matched to a gene; V was cut back by 6 bases and J by 4 bases. CDR3 length equals 14 residues.

V and J are TRBV6-5 and TRBJ1-1; 9 bases line up with TRBD1. Sequencing input: peripheral blood. This clonotype was sampled from a human donor in a cohort sampled during active COVID-19. The CDR3 nucleotides read TGTGCCAGCAGCCTCGGACAGGGGACCACTGAAGCTTTCTTT. Translating it yields CASSLGQGTTEAFF.